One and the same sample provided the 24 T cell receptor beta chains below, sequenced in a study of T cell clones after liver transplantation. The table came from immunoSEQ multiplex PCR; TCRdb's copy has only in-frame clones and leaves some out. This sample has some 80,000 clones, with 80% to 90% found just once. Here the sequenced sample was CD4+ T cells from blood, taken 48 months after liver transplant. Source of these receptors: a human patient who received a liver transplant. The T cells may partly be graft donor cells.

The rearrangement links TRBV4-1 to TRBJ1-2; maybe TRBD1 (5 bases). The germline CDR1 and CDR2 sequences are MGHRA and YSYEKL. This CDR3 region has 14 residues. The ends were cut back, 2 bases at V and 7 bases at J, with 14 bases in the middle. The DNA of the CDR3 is TGCGCCAGCAGCCAAATTTGGGGGGTTCGTGGCTACACCTTC. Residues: CASSQIWGVRGYTF.

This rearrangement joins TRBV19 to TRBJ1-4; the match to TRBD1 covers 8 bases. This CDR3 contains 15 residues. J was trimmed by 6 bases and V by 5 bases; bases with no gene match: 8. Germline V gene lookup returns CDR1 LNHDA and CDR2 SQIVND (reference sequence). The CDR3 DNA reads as TGTGCCAGTAGTCGAGGGACGGACAGGGATGAAAAACTGTTTTTT. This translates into CASSRGTDRDEKLFF.

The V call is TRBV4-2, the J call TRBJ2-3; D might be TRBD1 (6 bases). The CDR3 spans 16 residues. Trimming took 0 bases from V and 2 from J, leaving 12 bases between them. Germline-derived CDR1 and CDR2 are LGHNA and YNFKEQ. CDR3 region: CASSQEPGTNTDTQYF. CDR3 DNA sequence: TGTGCCAGCAGCCAAGAACCCGGGACAAACACAGATACGCAGTATTTT.

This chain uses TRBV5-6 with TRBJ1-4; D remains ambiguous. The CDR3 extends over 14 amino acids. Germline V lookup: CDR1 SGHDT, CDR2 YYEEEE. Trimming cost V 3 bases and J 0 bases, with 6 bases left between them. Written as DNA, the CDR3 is TGTGCCAGCAGCTCAGCCACAACTAATGAAAAACTGTTTTTT. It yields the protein CASSSATTNEKLFF.

The CDR3 DNA is TGTGCTACCCAGGGGGCGCCCGGAAACACCATATATTTT. Its translation: CATQGAPGNTIYF. The chain is built from TRBV12-5 and TRBJ1-3; 8 nucleotides line up with TRBD1. Losses at the gene ends were 10 bases for V and 4 bases for J; bases not matched to a gene: 6. Looked up from germline, CDR1 is LGHNT and CDR2 is FRNRAP. The CDR3 contains 13 residues.

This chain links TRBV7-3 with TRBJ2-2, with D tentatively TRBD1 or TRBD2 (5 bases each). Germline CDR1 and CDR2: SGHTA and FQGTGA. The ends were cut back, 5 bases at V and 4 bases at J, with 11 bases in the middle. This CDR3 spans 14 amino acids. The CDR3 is CASSPQRGTGELFF. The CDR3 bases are TGTGCCAGCAGCCCCCAGAGGGGCACCGGGGAGCTGTTTTTT.

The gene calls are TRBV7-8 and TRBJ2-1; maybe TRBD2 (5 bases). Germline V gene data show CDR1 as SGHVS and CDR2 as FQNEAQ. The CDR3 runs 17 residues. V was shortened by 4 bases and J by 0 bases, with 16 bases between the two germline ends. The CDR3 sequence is CASSSGSSASSYNEQFF. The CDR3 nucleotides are TGTGCCAGCAGCTCAGGAAGTAGCGCGAGCTCCTACAATGAGCAGTTCTTC.

Written as DNA, the CDR3 is TGCGCCAGCAGCTTGGAAGTTGGGGGCAGGGCGAACACTGAAGCTTTCTTT. Translation: CASSLEVGGRANTEAFF. The V gene is TRBV5-1, the J gene TRBJ1-1; D perhaps matches TRBD1 (6 bases). This CDR3 has 17 residues. Between the trimmed V and J ends, which lost 0 bases and 1 base, there was a span of 16 bases. Germline loops: CDR1 SGHRS, CDR2 YFSETQ.

CDR3 region: CASSIRPGKDTQYF. In DNA form, the CDR3 reads TGTGCCAGTAGTATCAGGCCTGGAAAAGATACGCAGTATTTT. This chain links TRBV19 with TRBJ2-3; D remains ambiguous. Germline CDR1 reads LNHDA; CDR2 reads SQIVND (reference sequence). The V end was cut by 3 bases, the J end by 5 bases, with 12 bases between. This CDR3 has 14 residues.

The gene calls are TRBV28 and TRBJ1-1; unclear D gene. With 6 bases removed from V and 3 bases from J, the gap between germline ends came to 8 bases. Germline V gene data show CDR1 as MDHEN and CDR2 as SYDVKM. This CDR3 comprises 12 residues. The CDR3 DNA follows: TGTGCCAGCAGGACTCGGGACACTGAAGCTTTCTTT. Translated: CASRTRDTEAFF.

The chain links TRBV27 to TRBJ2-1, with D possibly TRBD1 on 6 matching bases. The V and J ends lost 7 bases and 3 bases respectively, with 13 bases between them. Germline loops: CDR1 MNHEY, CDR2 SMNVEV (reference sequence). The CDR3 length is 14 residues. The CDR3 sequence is CASTRGDGYNEQFF. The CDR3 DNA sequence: TGTGCCAGCACCAGGGGAGACGGCTACAATGAGCAGTTCTTC.

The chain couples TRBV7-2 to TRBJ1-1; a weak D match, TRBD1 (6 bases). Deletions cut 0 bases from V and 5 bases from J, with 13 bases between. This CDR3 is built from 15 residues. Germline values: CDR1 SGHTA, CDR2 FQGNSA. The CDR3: CASSLAAGESTEAFF. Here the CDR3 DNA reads TGTGCCAGCAGCTTAGCGGCAGGGGAATCGACTGAAGCTTTCTTT.

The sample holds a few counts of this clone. CDR3 nucleotides: TGCGCCAGCAGCAAAGGCCCCACAGATACGCAGTATTTT. It codes for CASSKGPTDTQYF. This rearrangement joins TRBV4-1 to TRBJ2-3, with D unresolved. This CDR3 is built from 13 residues. The V and J ends lost 5 bases and 2 bases respectively, with 8 bases between them. Germline V gene lookup returns CDR1 MGHRA and CDR2 YSYEKL.

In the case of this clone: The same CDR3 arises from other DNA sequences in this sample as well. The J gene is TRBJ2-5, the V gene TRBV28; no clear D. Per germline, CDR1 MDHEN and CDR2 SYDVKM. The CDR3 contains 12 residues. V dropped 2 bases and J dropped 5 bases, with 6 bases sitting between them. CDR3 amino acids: CASSLGQETQYF. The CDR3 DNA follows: TGTGCCAGCAGTTTAGGGCAGGAGACCCAGTACTTC. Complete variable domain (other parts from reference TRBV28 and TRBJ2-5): DVKVTQSSRYLVKRTGEKVFLECVQDMDHENMFWYRQDPGLGLRLIYFSYDVKMKEKGDIPEGYSVSREKKERFSLILESASTNQTSMYLCASSLGQETQYFGPGTRLLVL.

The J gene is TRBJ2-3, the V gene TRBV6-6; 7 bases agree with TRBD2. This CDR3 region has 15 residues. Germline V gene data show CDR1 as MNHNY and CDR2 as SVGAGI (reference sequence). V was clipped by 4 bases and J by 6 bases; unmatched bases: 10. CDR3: CASSLEGGPVDTQYF. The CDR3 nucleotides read TGTGCCAGCAGTTTGGAGGGAGGGCCAGTGGATACGCAGTATTTT.

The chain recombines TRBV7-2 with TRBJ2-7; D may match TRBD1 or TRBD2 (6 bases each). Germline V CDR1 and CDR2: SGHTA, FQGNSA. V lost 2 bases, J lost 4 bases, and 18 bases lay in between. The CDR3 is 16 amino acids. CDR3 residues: CASSLKGGGGLYEQYF. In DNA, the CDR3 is TGTGCCAGCAGCTTAAAAGGAGGGGGTGGGTTATACGAGCAGTACTTC. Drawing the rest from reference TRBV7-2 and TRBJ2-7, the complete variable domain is GAGVSQSPSNKVTEKGKDVELRCDPISGHTALYWYRQSLGQGLEFLIYFQGNSAPDKSGLPSDRFSAERTGGSVSTLTIQRTQQEDSAVYLCASSLKGGGGLYEQYFGPGTRLTVT.

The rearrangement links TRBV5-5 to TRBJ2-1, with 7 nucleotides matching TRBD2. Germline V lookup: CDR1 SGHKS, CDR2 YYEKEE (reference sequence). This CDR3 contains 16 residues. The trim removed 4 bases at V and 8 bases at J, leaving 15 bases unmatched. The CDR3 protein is CASSPRASGRVYEQFF. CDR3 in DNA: TGTGCCAGCAGCCCCCGGGCTAGCGGTAGGGTCTATGAGCAGTTCTTC.

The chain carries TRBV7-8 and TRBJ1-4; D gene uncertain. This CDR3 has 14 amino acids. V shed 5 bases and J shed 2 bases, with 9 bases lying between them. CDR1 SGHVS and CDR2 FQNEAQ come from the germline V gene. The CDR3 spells CASSRLDTNEKLFF. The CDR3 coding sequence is TGTGCCAGCAGCCGGCTCGACACTAATGAAAAACTGTTTTTT.

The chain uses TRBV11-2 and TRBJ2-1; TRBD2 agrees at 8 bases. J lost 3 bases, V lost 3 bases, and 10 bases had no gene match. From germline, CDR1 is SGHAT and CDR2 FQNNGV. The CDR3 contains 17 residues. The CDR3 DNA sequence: TGTGCCAGCAGCTTGCAAACCGTAGCGGGGTTCTACAATGAGCAGTTCTTC. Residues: CASSLQTVAGFYNEQFF.

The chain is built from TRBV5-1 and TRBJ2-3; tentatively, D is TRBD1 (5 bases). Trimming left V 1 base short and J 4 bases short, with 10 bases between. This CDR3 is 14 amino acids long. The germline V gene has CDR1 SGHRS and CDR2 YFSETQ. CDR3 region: CASSLFTGADTQYF. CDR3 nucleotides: TGCGCCAGCAGCTTGTTTACAGGCGCAGATACGCAGTATTTT.

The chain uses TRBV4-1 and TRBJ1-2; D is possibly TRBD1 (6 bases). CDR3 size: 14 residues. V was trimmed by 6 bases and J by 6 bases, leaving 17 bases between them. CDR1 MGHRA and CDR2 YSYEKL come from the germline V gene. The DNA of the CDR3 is TGCGCCAGCAGTGAAGGGGGGGGGCGCAATGGCTACACCTTC. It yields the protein CASSEGGGRNGYTF.

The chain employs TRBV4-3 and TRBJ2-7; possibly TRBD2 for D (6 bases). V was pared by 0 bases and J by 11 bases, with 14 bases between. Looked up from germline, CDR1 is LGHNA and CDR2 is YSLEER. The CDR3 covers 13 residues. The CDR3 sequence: CASSQDPTGVKYF. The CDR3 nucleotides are TGCGCCAGCAGCCAAGATCCAACGGGAGTTAAGTACTTC.

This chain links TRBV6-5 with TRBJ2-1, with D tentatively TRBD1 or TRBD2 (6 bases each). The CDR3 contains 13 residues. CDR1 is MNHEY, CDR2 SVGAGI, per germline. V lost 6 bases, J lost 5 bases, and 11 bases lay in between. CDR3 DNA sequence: TGTGCCAGCAGGCGAGGGGGGAACAATGAGCAGTTCTTC. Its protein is CASRRGGNNEQFF.

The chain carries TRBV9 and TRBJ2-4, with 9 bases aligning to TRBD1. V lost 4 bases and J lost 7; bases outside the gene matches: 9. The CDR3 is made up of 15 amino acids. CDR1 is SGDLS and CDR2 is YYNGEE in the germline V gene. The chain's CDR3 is CASSPGQGRRNIQYF. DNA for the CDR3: TGTGCCAGCAGCCCGGGACAGGGTAGGAGGAACATTCAGTACTTC.